This T cell receptor (beta chain) came from a study of cytomegalovirus exposure and HLA in healthy donors. The data were produced by immunoSEQ multiplex PCR, yet TCRdb's version contains in-frame clones alone and is incomplete. This sample carries 130,000 to 150,000 clones, approximately 84% of them seen once, and the ten largest clones take about 1.5%. CDR1 and CDR2 (germline): SGDLS, YYNGEE. Germline trimming cut 0 bases from V and 7 bases from J; bases unmatched to any gene: 6. The length of the CDR3 is 16 residues. The chain uses TRBV9 and TRBJ2-1, with 11 positions matching TRBD2. The origin of this receptor is a woman aged 30 to 39 in good health and CMV-seronegative. The sample taken for sequencing was PBMCs. CDR3 DNA: TGTGCCAGCAGCGTAGATGCTAGCGGGGGGATGAATGAGCAGTTCTTC. Encoded protein: CASSVDASGGMNEQFF.